The rows below give T cell receptor beta chains drawn from one sample of a study of control samples from healthy donors and cancer patients. TCRdb's table, derived via immunoSEQ multiplex PCR, lists solely in-frame clones and lacks some. Among roughly 47,000 clones listed, more than 75% were seen once. The source material was PBMCs. All receptors derive from a woman in her fifties or sixties with lung cancer. The CDR3 runs from the conserved cysteine through the conserved F or W. D genes are given only for firm matches. Not every row has a clone size; where given, it reads once, few, many or a size class.

>TRBD2|-|TRBJ2-7|TRBV5-1
TGCGCCAGCAGCTTAGTGCCTAGCGGGAGGAGGGAGCAGTACTTC
CASSLVPSGRREQYF
>-|-|TRBJ1-2|TRBV5-4
TGTGCCAGCAGCTTGGCTTCGAGCGACTATGGCTACACCTTC
CASSLASSDYGYTF
>-|-|TRBJ1-2|TRBV19
TGTGCCAGTAGTACCTTAACAGCCGCCCCTGGCTACACCTTC
CASSTLTAAPGYTF
>-|-|TRBJ2-2|TRBV6-4
TGTGCCAGCAGAGTCGACCGAAACACCGGGGAGCTGTTTTTT
CASRVDRNTGELFF
>-|-|TRBJ2-7|TRBV10-3
TGTGCCATCAGTGAGTCTAGGTTGGGGGACTACGAGCAGTACTTC
CAISESRLGDYEQYF
>-|once|TRBJ1-1|TRBV5-4
TGTGCCAGCAGCTTGGTACAGAAAATGAACACTGAAGCTTTCTTT
CASSLVQKMNTEAFF
>TRBD1|once|TRBJ2-1|TRBV7-6
TGTGCCAGCAGCTCGCCCGGGACAGGGGGCCGCCAGTTCTTC
CASSSPGTGGRQFF
>-|-|TRBJ2-3|TRBV29-1
TGCAGCGTTCCCGAACAGGGATTTGCAGATACGCAGTATTTT
CSVPEQGFADTQYF
>-|-|TRBJ1-5|TRBV19
TGTGCCAGTAGTACCTGGCCGTGGCAGGACAATCAGCCCCAGCATTTT
CASSTWPWQDNQPQHF
>TRBD2|-|TRBJ2-1|TRBV11-3
TGTGCCAGCAGCTACCGTTCCGGGACTAGCGGTTACAATGAGCAGTTCTTC
CASSYRSGTSGYNEQFF
>-|-|TRBJ1-1|TRBV28
TGTGCCAGCAGTTTAACTATGACGACAGGGAACACTGAAGCTTTCTTT
CASSLTMTTGNTEAFF
>-|few|TRBJ2-1|TRBV19
TGTGCCACCTCGACGGCAACCTACAATGAGCAGTTCTTC
CATSTATYNEQFF
>-|-|TRBJ2-1|TRBV9
TGTGCCAGCAGCCCTCGGCTAGCGAGAAACAATGAGCAGTTCTTC
CASSPRLARNNEQFF
>-|-|TRBJ1-2|TRBV19
TGTGCCAGTAGTTCGGGGGACCGCGGCTACACCTTC
CASSSGDRGYTF
>-|once|TRBJ2-1|TRBV6-6
TGTGCCAGCAGTTACATGGCAGGGGGGAATGAGCAGTTCTTC
CASSYMAGGNEQFF
>-|-|TRBJ1-3|TRBV29-1
TGCAGCGCTGGGATCTCTGGAAACACCATATATTTT
CSAGISGNTIYF
>-|-|TRBJ2-3|TRBV9
TGTGCCAGCAGCGTAGAGGCAGCCGCAGATACGCAGTATTTT
CASSVEAAADTQYF